This passage covers 31 T cell receptor beta chains from one sample sequenced in a study of T-cell memory formation after mild COVID-19 (dated by TCRdb to about 2021). The library was made by 5' RACE. The sample was run on an Illumina NovaSeq 6000. TCRdb ran its own pipeline on the public reads, namely fastp trimming at Q25 and MiXCR clone calling, and kept in-frame beta chains. Each entry is one CDR3 protein sequence, shown with its most common DNA and genes. This sample gives approximately 580,000 distinct CDR3 sequences in total; about 20% of them show up just once. Of the sample, 9.5% to 15% falls within the top ten clones. Sequenced: PBMCs or a T cell subset sorted from them (not recorded which). The receptor source for this set is an adult woman who had mild COVID-19 (a few samples of this study predate the infection). The sample titles of this study are shuffled in the database, so cell type and time point are left out; the donor was told from shared clones.

This clonotype was seen repeatedly, ten times or more. The rearrangement uses TRBV7-2 and TRBJ2-3; D unclear. Germline assignment: CDR1 SGHTA and CDR2 FQGNSA. Deletions cut 5 bases from V and 4 bases from J, with 7 bases between. This CDR3 is built from 12 residues. CDR3 residues: CASSRAADTQYF. CDR3 DNA: TGTGCCAGCAGCCGCGCCGCAGATACGCAGTATTTT.

The chain links TRBV5-1 to TRBJ1-2; no firm D call. The germline V gene has CDR1 SGHRS and CDR2 YFSETQ. V was clipped by 5 bases and J by 2 bases, with 16 bases between them. The CDR3 runs to 15 residues. The CDR3 loop reads CASRDMGGWNYGYTF. The CDR3 bases are TGCGCCAGCAGAGATATGGGAGGGTGGAACTATGGCTACACCTTC.

This clonotype came up a few times. The chain combines TRBV29-1 with TRBJ1-1; 7 nucleotides align to TRBD1. Germline-derived CDR1 and CDR2 are SQVTM and ANQGSEA. The CDR3 has 14 amino acids. After removal of 6 bases from V and 7 bases from J, the junction contained 14 bases not matched to a gene. CDR3 loop: CSVRPGQSIDEAFF. CDR3 nucleotides: TGCAGCGTGCGCCCGGGACAGAGTATAGATGAAGCTTTCTTT.

Only a few counts were recorded for this clonotype. V and J are TRBV12-3 or TRBV12-4 and TRBJ2-1, with D unresolved. Trimming removed 4 bases from V and 11 bases from J, with 30 bases in between. CDR3 size: 18 residues. CDR3 amino acids: CASSSITSDGRRTRKQFF. In DNA form, the CDR3 reads TGTGCCAGCAGTTCAATCACCTCGGACGGTCGTCGTACAAGAAAGCAGTTCTTC.

This clonotype has only a few counts. The rearrangement links TRBV6-1 to TRBJ1-1; the D gene is possibly TRBD1 (6 bases). Between the trimmed V and J ends, which lost 3 bases and 1 base, there was a span of 12 bases. CDR1 is MNHNS and CDR2 is SASEGT in the germline V gene. The CDR3 is made up of 15 amino acids. CDR3 nucleotides: TGTGCCAGCAGTGACCCGGGACAATCGAACACTGAAGCTTTCTTT. As protein: CASSDPGQSNTEAFF.

J is TRBJ1-1 and V is TRBV30, with D hard to call. The CDR3 length is 11 residues. Per the germline V gene, CDR1 is GTSNPN and CDR2 is SVGIG (reference sequence). V was pared by 3 bases and J by 6 bases, with 8 bases between. The CDR3 protein is CAWSLGAEAFF. CDR3 nucleotides: TGTGCCTGGAGCCTCGGGGCTGAAGCTTTCTTT. Supplemented by reference TRBV30 and TRBJ1-1, the full variable domain reads SQTIHQWPATLVQPVGSPLSLECTVEGTSNPNLYWYRQAAGRGLQLLFYSVGIGQISSEVPQNLSASRPQDRQFILSSKKLLLSDSGFYLCAWSLGAEAFFGQGTRLTVV.

The chain carries TRBV3-1 and TRBJ2-1; possible D gene TRBD1, 5 bases. CDR1 and CDR2 from the germline V gene are LGHDT and YNNKEL (reference sequence). The CDR3 length is 14 residues. V was shortened by 4 bases and J by 1 base, with 8 bases between the two germline ends. The CDR3 here is CASSPRQSYNEQFF. The CDR3 coding sequence is TGTGCCAGCAGCCCTCGACAGTCCTACAATGAGCAGTTCTTC.

The chain has TRBV7-9 and TRBJ1-2, with D unresolved. This CDR3 is built from 11 residues. Germline V CDR1 and CDR2: SEHNR, FQNEAQ (reference sequence). V dropped 8 bases and J dropped 2 bases, with 6 bases sitting between them. The CDR3 DNA reads as TGTGCCAGCTTTGAAAACTATGGCTACACCTTC. Its translation is CASFENYGYTF.

This clonotype was detected many times. The chain combines TRBV7-6 with TRBJ1-6; 7 bases line up with TRBD1. After removal of 4 bases from V and 7 bases from J, the junction contained 4 bases not matched to a gene. There are 14 residues in the CDR3. Germline V gives CDR1 SGHVS, CDR2 FNYEAQ. The CDR3 bases are TGTGCCAGCAGCTCGGGACAGAAGAATTCACCCCTCCACTTT. Residues: CASSSGQKNSPLHF. Drawing the rest from reference TRBV7-6 and TRBJ1-6, the complete variable domain is GAGVSQSPRYKVTKRGQDVALRCDPISGHVSLYWYRQALGQGPEFLTYFNYEAQQDKSGLPNDRFSAERPEGSISTLTIQRTEQRDSAMYRCASSSGQKNSPLHFGNGTRLTVT.

The gene calls are TRBV24-1 and TRBJ1-1; D unclear. V lost 3 bases to trimming and J lost 6 bases, with 10 bases between them. This CDR3 has 13 amino acids. Per the germline V gene, CDR1 is KGHDR and CDR2 is SFDVKD. CDR3: CATSDERSPEAFF. The CDR3 nucleotides are TGTGCCACCAGTGATGAAAGGTCCCCTGAAGCTTTCTTT.

This clonotype was counted between two and nine times. The chain links TRBV6-2 or TRBV6-3 to TRBJ1-4; D might be TRBD1 (5 bases). This CDR3 has 16 amino acids. Germline assignment: CDR1 MNHEY and CDR2 SVGEGT. V lost 2 bases to trimming and J lost 1 base, with 11 bases between them. The CDR3 region is CASSYARTRTNEKLFF. The DNA of the CDR3 is TGTGCCAGCAGTTACGCACGGACAAGAACTAATGAAAAACTGTTTTTT.

The chain has TRBV14 and TRBJ2-7, with D possibly TRBD2 on 6 matching bases. V lost 0 bases to trimming and J lost 6 bases, with 12 bases between them. Per the germline V gene, CDR1 is SGHDN and CDR2 is FVKESK. There are 14 residues in the CDR3. The CDR3 DNA sequence: TGTGCCAGCAGCCAAGATCTGGAGGGCCCCGAGCAGTACTTC. Translating gives CASSQDLEGPEQYF.

Here the CDR3 DNA reads TGCGCCAGCAGCTTGGCTAGCGGAGGAACCAATGAGCAGTTCTTC. As protein: CASSLASGGTNEQFF. The rearrangement joins TRBV5-1 to TRBJ2-1; 7 bases align to TRBD2. Germline CDR1 SGHRS, CDR2 YFSETQ. This CDR3 is built from 15 residues. V trimming: 0 bases; J trimming: 6 bases; junction bases outside the gene matches: 6.

This clonotype was detected a few times. V gene TRBV30 combines with J gene TRBJ1-1; D is possibly TRBD1 (6 bases). The V gene's germline CDR1 is GTSNPN and CDR2 SVGIG (reference sequence). The CDR3 has 13 amino acids. The V gene lost 3 bases and the J gene lost 1 base, with 9 bases spanning the gap. CDR3 DNA: TGTGCCTGGAGCAAACAGGGGAACACTGAAGCTTTCTTT. Translation gives CAWSKQGNTEAFF.

V usage is TRBV7-2 and J usage is TRBJ2-2; TRBD2 aligns across 9 bases. The CDR3 has 17 residues. Losses at the gene ends were 5 bases for V and 0 bases for J; bases not matched to a gene: 7. Germline V gives CDR1 SGHTA, CDR2 FQGNSA. CDR3 sequence (DNA): TGTGCCAGCAGCATTCGCGGGGGGGCCTCGAACACCGGGGAGCTGTTTTTT. It codes for CASSIRGGASNTGELFF.

This clonotype occurred a few times. This chain uses TRBV30 with TRBJ2-7; possible D gene TRBD2, 6 bases. The CDR3 covers 14 residues. The V end was cut by 3 bases, the J end by 2 bases, with 14 bases between. Per germline, CDR1 GTSNPN and CDR2 SVGIG (reference sequence). CDR3 bases: TGTGCCTGGAGAGGAGGTAGCGGACCCTACGAGCAGTACTTC. As protein: CAWRGGSGPYEQYF. The full variable domain, with the rest looked up from reference TRBV30 and TRBJ2-7, is SQTIHQWPATLVQPVGSPLSLECTVEGTSNPNLYWYRQAAGRGLQLLFYSVGIGQISSEVPQNLSASRPQDRQFILSSKKLLLSDSGFYLCAWRGGSGPYEQYFGPGTRLTVT.

V is TRBV4-1 and J is TRBJ1-1, with D possibly matching TRBD1 (6 bases). Trimming stripped 3 bases from V and 11 bases from J, with 16 bases between. CDR1 is MGHRA and CDR2 is YSYEKL in the germline V gene. The CDR3 spans 13 residues. CDR3 loop: CASSQGHGFRAFF. The CDR3 DNA is TGCGCCAGCAGCCAGGGACACGGGTTTAGGGCTTTCTTT.

This clonotype showed up just a few times. The chain combines TRBV4-3 with TRBJ2-2; D unclear. CDR3 size: 18 residues. Germline V CDR1 and CDR2: LGHNA, YSLEER. The ends were cut back, 0 bases at V and 3 bases at J, with 17 bases in the middle. For the CDR3, the DNA is TGCGCCAGCAGCCAAGATCGATTAGGGCTACGGGACACCGGGGAGCTGTTTTTT. This encodes CASSQDRLGLRDTGELFF.

This clonotype was counted once. The chain carries TRBV6-2 or TRBV6-3 and TRBJ2-3; 11 bases agree with TRBD2. Per germline, CDR1 MNHEY and CDR2 SVGEGT. V gave up 0 bases and J gave up 3 bases; unmatched junction bases: 2. CDR3 size: 16 residues. The CDR3 loop is CASSYSTSGMTDTQYF. CDR3 DNA sequence: TGTGCCAGCAGTTACTCGACTAGCGGGATGACAGATACGCAGTATTTT.

The chain recombines TRBV4-1 with TRBJ2-7; possibly TRBD2 for D (5 bases). The germline V and J ends were trimmed by 1 base and 4 bases, with 11 bases remaining between them. CDR1 and CDR2 (germline): MGHRA, YSYEKL. CDR3 length: 14 amino acids. The CDR3 bases are TGCGCCAGCAGCCAAGTAGGGAGTGGATACGAGCAGTACTTC. It codes for CASSQVGSGYEQYF.

In its sample, this clonotype was seen a few times. This sequence joins TRBV7-6 and TRBJ2-2; unclear D gene. Germline V lookup: CDR1 SGHVS, CDR2 FNYEAQ. V was clipped by 1 base and J by 5 bases, with 8 bases between them. This CDR3 is 14 amino acids long. In nucleotides, the CDR3 is TGTGCCAGCAGCTTAGTATCTGCGACCGGGGAGCTGTTTTTT. Protein product: CASSLVSATGELFF. Variable domain in full (rest from reference TRBV7-6 and TRBJ2-2): GAGVSQSPRYKVTKRGQDVALRCDPISGHVSLYWYRQALGQGPEFLTYFNYEAQQDKSGLPNDRFSAERPEGSISTLTIQRTEQRDSAMYRCASSLVSATGELFFGEGSRLTVL.

The rearrangement links TRBV7-3 to TRBJ2-7; 7 bases line up with TRBD2. The germline V gene has CDR1 SGHTA and CDR2 FQGTGA. The trim removed 2 bases at V and 2 bases at J, leaving 3 bases unmatched. The CDR3 has 14 residues. CDR3 region: CASSLGTIPYEQYF. In nucleotides, the CDR3 is TGTGCCAGCAGCTTAGGGACTATCCCCTACGAGCAGTACTTC.

This chain links TRBV7-2 with TRBJ2-2, with D possibly being TRBD2 (7 bases). Per germline, CDR1 SGHTA and CDR2 FQGNSA. The CDR3 spans 15 residues. V lost 6 bases and J 4 bases, leaving 15 bases between the germline ends. DNA of the CDR3: TGTGCCAGCAGGCAAGGACTAGGGGGCACCGGGGAGCTGTTTTTT. This encodes CASRQGLGGTGELFF.

This clonotype has only a few counts. DNA of the CDR3: TGTGCCAGCACCGCGTACGTAGGGGCCCGGAACACTGAAGCTTTCTTT. It yields the protein CASTAYVGARNTEAFF. The rearrangement uses TRBV12-3 or TRBV12-4 and TRBJ1-1; D might be TRBD1 (5 bases). Trimming removed 7 bases from V and 1 base from J, with 19 bases in between. The CDR3 loop spans 16 amino acids.

The chain links TRBV4-3 to TRBJ1-2; possible D gene TRBD1, 6 bases. This CDR3 has 14 amino acids. Trimming stripped 0 bases from V and 8 bases from J, with 13 bases between. The germline V gene encodes CDR1 LGHNA and CDR2 YSLEER. For the CDR3, the DNA is TGCGCCAGCAGCCAAGATCAGGGGTCGTGGGGCTACACCTTC. Its protein product is CASSQDQGSWGYTF.

The V gene is TRBV7-7, the J gene TRBJ2-3; D is possibly TRBD2 (5 bases). The CDR3 spans 15 residues. V gave up 3 bases and J gave up 3 bases, with 13 bases separating them. The germline CDR1 and CDR2 sequences are SSHAT and FNYEAQ (reference sequence). The CDR3 here is CASSFSTGLTDTQYF. In nucleotides, the CDR3 is TGTGCCAGCAGCTTCTCCACGGGGTTGACAGATACGCAGTATTTT.

V and J are TRBV12-3 or TRBV12-4 and TRBJ2-7, with a weak D call TRBD2 (5 bases). Trimming took off 5 bases at V and 7 bases at J, with 18 bases between the two ends. This CDR3 spans 14 amino acids. CDR3 in amino acids: CASSLGDYPLEQYF. In nucleotides, the CDR3 is TGTGCCAGCAGTCTAGGAGACTATCCCCTAGAGCAGTACTTC.

This clonotype occurred a few times. The V and J genes are TRBV29-1 and TRBJ2-3; 8 bases align to TRBD2. V gave up 5 bases and J gave up 10 bases; unmatched junction bases: 11. The V gene's germline CDR1 is SQVTM and CDR2 ANQGSEA. This CDR3 has 13 amino acids. CDR3 amino acids: CSVTGGPKVSQYF. The CDR3 DNA reads as TGCAGCGTTACGGGAGGGCCGAAGGTTTCGCAGTATTTT.

Remarks on this clonotype: A much more abundant neighbour one base away suggests this may be a read error. The chain is built from TRBV12-3 or TRBV12-4 and TRBJ2-7; 9 bases are shared with TRBD2. The CDR3 consists of 15 residues. Here the CDR3 reads CSSLNSGSRTYEQYF. CDR3 sequence (DNA): TGTTCCAGCTTGAATAGCGGGAGTCGGACCTACGAGCAGTACTTC.

This clonotype turned up a few times. The chain uses TRBV7-2 and TRBJ2-3; D gene ambiguous. The CDR3 contains 17 residues. V gave up 1 base and J gave up 0 bases, with 14 bases separating them. The germline V gene has CDR1 SGHTA and CDR2 FQGNSA. The DNA for the CDR3 is TGTGCCAGCAGCTTAGAAAGTCGCGCCGCTAGCACAGATACGCAGTATTTT. As protein: CASSLESRAASTDTQYF.

This rearrangement joins TRBV7-7 to TRBJ2-2, with 8 bases aligning to TRBD2. The CDR3 extends over 15 amino acids. V shed 5 bases and J 7 bases; nucleotides not matched to a gene: 9. Germline assignment: CDR1 SSHAT and CDR2 FNYEAQ (reference sequence). Here the CDR3 reads CASSLGTRHGGELFF. CDR3 sequence (DNA): TGTGCCAGCAGCCTAGGGACTAGACATGGCGGGGAGCTGTTTTTT.